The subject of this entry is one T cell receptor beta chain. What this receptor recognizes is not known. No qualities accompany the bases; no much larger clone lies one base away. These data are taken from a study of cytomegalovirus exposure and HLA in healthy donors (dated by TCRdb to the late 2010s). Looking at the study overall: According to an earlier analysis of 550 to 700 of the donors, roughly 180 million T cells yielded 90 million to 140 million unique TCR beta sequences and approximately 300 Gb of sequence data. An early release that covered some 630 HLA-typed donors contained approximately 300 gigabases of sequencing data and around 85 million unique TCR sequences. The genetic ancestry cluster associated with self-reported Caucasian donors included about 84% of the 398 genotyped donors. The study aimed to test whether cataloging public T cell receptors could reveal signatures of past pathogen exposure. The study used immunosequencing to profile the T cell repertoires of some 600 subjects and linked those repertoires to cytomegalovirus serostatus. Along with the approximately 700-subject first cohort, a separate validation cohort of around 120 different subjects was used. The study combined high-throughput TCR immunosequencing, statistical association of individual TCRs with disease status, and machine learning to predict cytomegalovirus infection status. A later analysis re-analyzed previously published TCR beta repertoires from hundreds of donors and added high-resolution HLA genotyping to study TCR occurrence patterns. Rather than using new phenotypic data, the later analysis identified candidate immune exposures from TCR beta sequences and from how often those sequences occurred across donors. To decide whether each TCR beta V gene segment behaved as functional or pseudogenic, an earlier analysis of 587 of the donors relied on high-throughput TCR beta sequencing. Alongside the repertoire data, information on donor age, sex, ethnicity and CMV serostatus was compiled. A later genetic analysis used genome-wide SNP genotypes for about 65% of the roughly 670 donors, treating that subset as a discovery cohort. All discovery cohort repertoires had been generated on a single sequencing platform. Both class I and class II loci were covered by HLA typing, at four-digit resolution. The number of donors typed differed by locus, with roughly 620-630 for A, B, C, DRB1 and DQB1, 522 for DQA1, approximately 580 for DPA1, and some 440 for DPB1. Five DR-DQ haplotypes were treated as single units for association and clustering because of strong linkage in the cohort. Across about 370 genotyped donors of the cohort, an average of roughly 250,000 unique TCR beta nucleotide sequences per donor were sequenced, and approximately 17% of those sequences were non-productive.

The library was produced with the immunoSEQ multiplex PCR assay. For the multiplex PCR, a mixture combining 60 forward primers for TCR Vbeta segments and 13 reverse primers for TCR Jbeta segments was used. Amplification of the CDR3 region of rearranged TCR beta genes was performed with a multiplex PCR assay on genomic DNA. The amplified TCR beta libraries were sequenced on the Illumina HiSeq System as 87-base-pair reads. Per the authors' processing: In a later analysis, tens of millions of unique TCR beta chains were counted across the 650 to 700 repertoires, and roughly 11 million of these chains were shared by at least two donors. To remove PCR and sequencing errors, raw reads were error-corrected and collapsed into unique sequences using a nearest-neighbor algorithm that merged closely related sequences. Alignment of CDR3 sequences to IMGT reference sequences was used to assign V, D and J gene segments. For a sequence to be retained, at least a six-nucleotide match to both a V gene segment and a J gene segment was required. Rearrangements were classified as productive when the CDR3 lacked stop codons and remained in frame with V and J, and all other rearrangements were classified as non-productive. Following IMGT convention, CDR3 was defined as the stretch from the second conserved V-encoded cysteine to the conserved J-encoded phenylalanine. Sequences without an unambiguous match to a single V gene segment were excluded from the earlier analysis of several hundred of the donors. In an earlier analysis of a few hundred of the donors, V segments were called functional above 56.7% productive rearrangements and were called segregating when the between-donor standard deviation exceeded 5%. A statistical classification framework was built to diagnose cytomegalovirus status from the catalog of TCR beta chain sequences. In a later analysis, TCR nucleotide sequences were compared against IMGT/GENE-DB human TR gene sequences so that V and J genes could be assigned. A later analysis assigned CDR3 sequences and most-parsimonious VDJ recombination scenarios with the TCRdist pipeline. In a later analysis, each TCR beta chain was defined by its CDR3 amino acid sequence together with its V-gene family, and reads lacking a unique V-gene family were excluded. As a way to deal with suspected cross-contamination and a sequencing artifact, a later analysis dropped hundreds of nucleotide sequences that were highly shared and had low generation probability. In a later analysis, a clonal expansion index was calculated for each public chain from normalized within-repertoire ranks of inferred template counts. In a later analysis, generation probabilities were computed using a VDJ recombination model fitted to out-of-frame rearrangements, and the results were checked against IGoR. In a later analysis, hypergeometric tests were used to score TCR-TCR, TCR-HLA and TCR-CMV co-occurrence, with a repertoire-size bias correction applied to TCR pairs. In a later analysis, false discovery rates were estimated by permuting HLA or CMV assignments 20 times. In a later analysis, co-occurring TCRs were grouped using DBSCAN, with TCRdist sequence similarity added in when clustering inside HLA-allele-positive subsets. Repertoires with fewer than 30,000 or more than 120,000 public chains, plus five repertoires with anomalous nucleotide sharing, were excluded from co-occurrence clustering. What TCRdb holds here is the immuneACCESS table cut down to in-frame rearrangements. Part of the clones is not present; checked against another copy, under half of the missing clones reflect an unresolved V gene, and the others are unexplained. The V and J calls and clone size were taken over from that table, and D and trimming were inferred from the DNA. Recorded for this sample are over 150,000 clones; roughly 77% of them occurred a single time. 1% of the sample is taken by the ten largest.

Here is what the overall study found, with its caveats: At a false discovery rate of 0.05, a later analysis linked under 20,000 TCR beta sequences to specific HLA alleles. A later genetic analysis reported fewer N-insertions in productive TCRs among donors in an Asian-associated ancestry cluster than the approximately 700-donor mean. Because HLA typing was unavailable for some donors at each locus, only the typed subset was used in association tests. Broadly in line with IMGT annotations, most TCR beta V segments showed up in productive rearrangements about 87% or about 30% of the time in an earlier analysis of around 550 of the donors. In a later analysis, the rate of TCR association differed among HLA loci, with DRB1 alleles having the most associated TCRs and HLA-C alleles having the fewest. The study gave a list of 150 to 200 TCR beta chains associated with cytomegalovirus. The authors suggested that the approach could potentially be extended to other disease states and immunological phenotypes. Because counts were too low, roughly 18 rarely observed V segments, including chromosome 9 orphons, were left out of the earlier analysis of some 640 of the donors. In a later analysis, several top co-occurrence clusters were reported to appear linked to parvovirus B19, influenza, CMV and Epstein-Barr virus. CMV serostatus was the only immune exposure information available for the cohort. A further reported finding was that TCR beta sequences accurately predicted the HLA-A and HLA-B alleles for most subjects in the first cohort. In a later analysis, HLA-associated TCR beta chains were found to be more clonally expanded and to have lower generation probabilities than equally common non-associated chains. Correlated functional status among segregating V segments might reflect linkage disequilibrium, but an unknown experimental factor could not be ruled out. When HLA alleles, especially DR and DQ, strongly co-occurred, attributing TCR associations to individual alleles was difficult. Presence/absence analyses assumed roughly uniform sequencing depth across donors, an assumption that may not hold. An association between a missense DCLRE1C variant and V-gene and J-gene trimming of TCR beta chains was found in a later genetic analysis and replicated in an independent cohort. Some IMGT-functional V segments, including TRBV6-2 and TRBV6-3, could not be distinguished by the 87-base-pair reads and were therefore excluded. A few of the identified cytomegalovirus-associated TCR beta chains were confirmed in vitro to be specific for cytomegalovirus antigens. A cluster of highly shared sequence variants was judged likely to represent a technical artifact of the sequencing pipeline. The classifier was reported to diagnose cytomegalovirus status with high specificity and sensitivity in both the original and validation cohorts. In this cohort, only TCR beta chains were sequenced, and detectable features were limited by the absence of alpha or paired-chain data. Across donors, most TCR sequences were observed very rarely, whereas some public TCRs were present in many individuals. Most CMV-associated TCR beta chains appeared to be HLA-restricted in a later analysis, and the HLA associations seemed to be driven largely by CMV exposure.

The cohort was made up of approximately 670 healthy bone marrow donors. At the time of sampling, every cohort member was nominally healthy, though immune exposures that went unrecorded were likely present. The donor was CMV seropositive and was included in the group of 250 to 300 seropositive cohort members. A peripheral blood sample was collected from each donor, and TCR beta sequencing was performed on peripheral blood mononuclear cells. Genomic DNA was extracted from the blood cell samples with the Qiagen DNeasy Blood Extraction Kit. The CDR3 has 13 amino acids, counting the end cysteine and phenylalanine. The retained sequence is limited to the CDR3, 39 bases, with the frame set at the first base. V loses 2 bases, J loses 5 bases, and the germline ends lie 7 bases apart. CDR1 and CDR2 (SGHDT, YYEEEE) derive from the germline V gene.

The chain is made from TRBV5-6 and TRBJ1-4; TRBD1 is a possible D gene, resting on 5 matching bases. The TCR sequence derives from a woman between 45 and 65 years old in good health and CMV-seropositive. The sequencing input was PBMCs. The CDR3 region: CASSFTGNEKLFF. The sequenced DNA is TGTGCCAGCAGCTTCACAGGAAATGAAAAACTGTTTTTT.